The rows below give T cell receptor beta chains drawn from one sample of a study of cytomegalovirus exposure and HLA in healthy donors. Profiled with immunoSEQ multiplex PCR; TCRdb holds only in-frame clones, not every one. Of about 150,000 clones listed, roughly three quarters are singletons. Sample: PBMCs. The receptor set was obtained from a human donor in good health. The CDR3 runs from the conserved cysteine through the conserved F or W. The D gene is left open where the match is weak.

D,V,J,DNA,CDR3
TRBD1,TRBV27,TRBJ1-3,TGTGCCAGCTCGACAGGGGGCGGGAGGAACACCATATATTTT,CASSTGGGRNTIYF
NA,TRBV5-4,TRBJ2-3,TGTGCCAGCAGCTTGTCCGGCGGGGACCAAGATACGCAGTATTTT,CASSLSGGDQDTQYF
TRBD2,TRBV4-1,TRBJ2-1,TGCGCCAGCAGCTACCCGGGACTAGATCTCTACAATGAGCAGTTCTTC,CASSYPGLDLYNEQFF
NA,TRBV19,TRBJ1-3,TGTGCCAGTAGTATAGATCTTTACTCTGGAAACACCATATATTTT,CASSIDLYSGNTIYF
NA,TRBV5-6,TRBJ2-2,TGTGCCAGCCTTTGGGGGCGGACTAACACCGGGGAGCTGTTTTTT,CASLWGRTNTGELFF
NA,TRBV5-5,TRBJ1-1,TGTGCCAGCAGCCAGCGCAGTTTGACTGAAGCTTTCTTT,CASSQRSLTEAFF
NA,TRBV6-6,TRBJ2-1,TGTGCCAGCAGACAAGTCAATGAGCAGTTCTTC,CASRQVNEQFF
TRBD1,TRBV28,TRBJ2-7,TGTGCCAGCAGCCCGACACCGGGACAGGGGCCCGGCGAGCAGTACTTC,CASSPTPGQGPGEQYF
TRBD1,TRBV27,TRBJ1-5,TGTGCCAGCAGTCCGATACAGGGGGGGTGGCAGCCCCAGCATTTT,CASSPIQGGWQPQHF
TRBD1,TRBV25-1,TRBJ2-6,TGTGCCAGCAGTGGACCCCGGGGACAGAGCTCTGGGGCCAACGTCCTGACTTTC,CASSGPRGQSSGANVLTF
TRBD1,TRBV6-1,TRBJ1-6,TGTGCCAGCAGTGCACGTAGAGGGGGCGCTGGAAATAATTCACCCCTCCACTTT,CASSARRGGAGNNSPLHF